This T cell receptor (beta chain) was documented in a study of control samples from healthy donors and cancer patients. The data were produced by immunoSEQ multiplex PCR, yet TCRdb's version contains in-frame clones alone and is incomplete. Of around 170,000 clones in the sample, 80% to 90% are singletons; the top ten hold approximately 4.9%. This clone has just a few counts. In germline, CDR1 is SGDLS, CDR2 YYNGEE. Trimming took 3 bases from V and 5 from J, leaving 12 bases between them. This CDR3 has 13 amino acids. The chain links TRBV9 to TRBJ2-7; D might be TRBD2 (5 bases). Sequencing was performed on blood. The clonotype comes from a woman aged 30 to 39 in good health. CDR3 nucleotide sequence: TGTGCCAGCAGCGCACGAGGGTACGACGAGCAGTACTTC. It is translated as CASSARGYDEQYF. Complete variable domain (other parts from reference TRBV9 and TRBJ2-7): DSGVTQTPKHLITATGQRVTLRCSPRSGDLSVYWYQQSLDQGLQFLIQYYNGEERAKGNILERFSAQQFPDLHSELNLSSLELGDSALYFCASSARGYDEQYFGPGTRLTVT.